This TCR beta chain was observed in a study of blood T cell repertoires in COVID-19 (dated by TCRdb to about 2020). Looking at the study overall: The collaborator samples originated in the United States, Italy and Spain and spanned the acute and convalescent phases of COVID-19. The samples were drawn from two sources: the first 160 participants of the ongoing ImmuneRACE study, and fewer than 1,500 subjects contributed by 6 global collaborators. A freely available public database, intended as a resource for researchers studying the immune response to SARS-CoV-2, is where the repertoires were released. Deeply sampled blood TCRbeta repertoires from subjects exposed to, actively infected with, or recovered from COVID-19 were included in the dataset. The prospective study material was composed of cDNA or gDNA derived from T cells, B-cell-depleted T cells, or PBMCs. Where HLA class I and class II types were available, the types were taken from metadata supplied by the sample provider, not from assay-based typing. The sample metadata nearly always contained a de-identified subject ID, COVID-19 status, age in years and sex. Broad study findings and their caveats: Clinical and demographic metadata were provided uncurated, with the amount varying by source and participant.

From cysteine to phenylalanine, the CDR3 is 16 amino acids long. Only the CDR3 region is kept as DNA, spanning 48 bases read in frame from base 1. V is trimmed back by 0 bases and J by 4 bases, and the junction contains 6 bases that no gene match accounts for. CDR1 and CDR2, looked up from the germline V gene, are MNHEY and SVGAGI. The sample holds a few counts of this clone. Its cognate antigen has yet to be identified. Per-base quality was not reported, and no clone a single base away is much larger than it. TCRbeta CDR3 regions were amplified from genomic DNA by means of the immunoSEQ Assay, a bias-controlled multiplex PCR. The authors' pipeline ran thus. The number of nucleated cells in each sample was estimated from the amplification of reference gene primers within the assay. To quantify the absolute abundance of each unique TCRbeta CDR3 rearrangement, sequence reads were collapsed and filtered. Productive Simpson clonality was computed per sample as the square root of Simpson's diversity index over productive rearrangements. As stored in TCRdb, this immuneACCESS dataset retains in-frame rearrangements with V and J assigned. A fraction of the clones does not appear; measured against another copy, unresolved V genes explain less than half of the discrepancy, and the remainder lacks a known reason. V and J calls and clone size are given by that table; D and trimming were obtained from the DNA. The sample table lists about 330,000 clones, about 90% of them with a count of one. The top ten hold over 4% of the sample.

Enrolling through a virtual design, the prospective study's participants ranged in age from roughly 18 to 89 years and lived across 20 to 25 United States geographic areas. In the prospective study, cohorts were assigned on the basis of participant-reported clinical history obtained from a screening survey and a study questionnaire. Recovered participants in ImmuneRACE Cohort 3 were defined as having two consecutive negative NP/OP PCR tests, clearance from a healthcare professional, or resolution of symptoms. Mobile phlebotomists in the prospective study collected whole blood, serum and a nasopharyngeal or oropharyngeal swab from every participant. Prospective study participants could optionally give additional blood draws and questionnaires over an approximately two-month period. Before DNA extraction, prospective study blood samples were shipped either frozen or at room temperature.

The rearrangement joined TRBV6-5 to TRBJ2-1; 7 bases in the middle match TRBD1. The sequence was obtained from a woman aged 25 to 39 who had recovered from COVID-19. Source material: PBMCs or T cells enriched from blood (not recorded which). The nucleotides read TGTGCCAGCAGTTACTCGAGGGACAGAGGTTACAATGAGCAGTTCTTC. This sequence encodes CASSYSRDRGYNEQFF.